These T cell receptor beta chains were read from a single sample in a study of OX40 agonist ivuxolimab in advanced cancers. Only in-frame clones appear in the TCRdb table, and some are missing; sequencing was by immunoSEQ multiplex PCR. The sample lists fewer than 20,000 clones, approximately 79% occurring once. Material: CD4+ or CD8+ T cells sorted from blood, obtained in a trial of the OX40 agonist ivuxolimab. The source of these receptors is an adult with an advanced solid tumor such as melanoma, head and neck, liver or kidney cancer. The CDR3 runs from the conserved cysteine through the conserved F or W. A D gene is named only where the DNA matches it firmly. Clone size is shown for a subset of rows, as once, few, many or a class of expanded clone.

clone size	V gene	D gene	J gene	CDR3 DNA	CDR3 protein
few	TRBV6-1	NA	TRBJ1-4	TGTGCCAGCAGATTTCTCGAAAAACTGTTTTTT	CASRFLEKLFF
few	TRBV7-3	NA	TRBJ2-1	TGTGCCAGCAGCGGGTGGGACAATGAGCAGTTCTTC	CASSGWDNEQFF
NA	TRBV4-1	NA	TRBJ1-4	TGCGCCAGCAGCCAAGACTTGGGCGGCGAAAAACTGTTTTTT	CASSQDLGGEKLFF
NA	TRBV7-9	NA	TRBJ2-7	TGTGCCAGCAGCCCCCCCAAATCCTACGAGCAGTACTTC	CASSPPKSYEQYF
NA	TRBV14	TRBD1	TRBJ1-2	TGTGCCAGCAGCCAAACAGGGGAATCCTATTATGGCTACACCTTC	CASSQTGESYYGYTF
few	TRBV4-3	NA	TRBJ1-5	TGCGCCAGCAGCCAACACAGAAGCAGTCAGCCCCAGCATTTT	CASSQHRSSQPQHF
NA	TRBV6-4	NA	TRBJ1-1	TGTGCCAGCAGTGTTTTCCAGGGAACTGAAGCTTTCTTT	CASSVFQGTEAFF
NA	TRBV7-3	NA	TRBJ2-1	TGTGCCAGCAGCGCGTACCCGGCGGGGCCCAATGAGCAGTTCTTC	CASSAYPAGPNEQFF
once	TRBV27	TRBD1	TRBJ2-7	TGTGCCAGCAGTCTGGACAGGACCTACGAGCAGTACTTC	CASSLDRTYEQYF
NA	TRBV19	NA	TRBJ1-5	TGTGCCAGTAGTCGCAATAGCAATCAGCCCCAGCATTTT	CASSRNSNQPQHF
NA	TRBV19	NA	TRBJ2-1	TGTGCCAGTACCCCGTCCCAGGGAAACTCCTACAATGAGCAGTTCTTC	CASTPSQGNSYNEQFF
NA	TRBV7-9	TRBD1	TRBJ2-1	TGTGCCAGCAGCTTACGGACAGGGCCGATCAATGAGCAGTTCTTC	CASSLRTGPINEQFF
NA	TRBV5-6	NA	TRBJ1-1	TGTGCCAGCAGCTTGGTACTGACTGAAGCTTTCTTT	CASSLVLTEAFF
NA	TRBV7-2	TRBD1	TRBJ1-6	TGTGCCAGCAGCTCAGGACAGGGGGAGGAGTCACCCCTCCACTTT	CASSSGQGEESPLHF
once	TRBV7-7	NA	TRBJ1-1	TGTGCCAGCAGCCTAGGGGTTGGGGCTGAAGCTTTCTTT	CASSLGVGAEAFF
NA	TRBV7-5	NA	TRBJ2-2	TGTGCCAGAAGCTTAGGGACAGGGTGGGTCACCGGGGAGCTGTTTTTT	CARSLGTGWVTGELFF
few	TRBV29-1	NA	TRBJ1-1	TGCAGCGTTGTGAACACTGAAGCTTTCTTT	CSVVNTEAFF
few	TRBV7-9	NA	TRBJ1-1	TGTGCCAGCAGCTTACAATGGGCGGTGAGCACTGAAGCTTTCTTT	CASSLQWAVSTEAFF
NA	TRBV29-1	NA	TRBJ2-1	TGCAGCGTTGCATCAAGGGGCGAAGGCAATGAGCAGTTCTTC	CSVASRGEGNEQFF
few	TRBV4-1	TRBD2	TRBJ2-4	TGCGCCAGCAGCCAAGATGTCGGGACTAGGGAGAACATTCAGTACTTC	CASSQDVGTRENIQYF
NA	TRBV5-4	NA	TRBJ2-7	TGTGCCAGCAGCTTGGTGGGCCCCTCCTACGAGCAGTACTTC	CASSLVGPSYEQYF
few	TRBV11-2	NA	TRBJ2-3	TGTGCCAGCAGCAGGTACACAGATACGCAGTATTTT	CASSRYTDTQYF
NA	TRBV27	NA	TRBJ1-1	TGTGCCAGCAGTTTACCCTCCACTGAAGCTTTCTTT	CASSLPSTEAFF
NA	TRBV19	NA	TRBJ2-4	TGTGCCAGTGGGACGGGTATAGCCAAAAACATTCAGTACTTC	CASGTGIAKNIQYF
NA	TRBV9	NA	TRBJ1-3	TGTGCCAGCAGTTGGGACGGAAACACCATATATTTT	CASSWDGNTIYF
NA	TRBV6-1	NA	TRBJ1-1	TGTGCCAGCATAGGGAAGTGGGGGAGGGCCACTGAAGCTTTCTTT	CASIGKWGRATEAFF
NA	TRBV4-1	TRBD2	TRBJ2-5	TGCGCCAGCAGCGGTAGAGCGGGGAGACAAGAGACCCAGTACTTC	CASSGRAGRQETQYF
NA	TRBV15	NA	TRBJ1-2	TGTGCCACCACCCAAGGAGGGGCCGGCTACACCTTC	CATTQGGAGYTF
NA	TRBV27	NA	TRBJ2-2	TGTGCCAGCAGTTTAAATAAGGGAGCCACCGGGGAGCTGTTTTTT	CASSLNKGATGELFF
NA	TRBV18	TRBD2	TRBJ2-5	TGTGCCAGCTCCCTCCGATTAGCGGGGGAACCCGGCGAGACCCAGTACTTC	CASSLRLAGEPGETQYF
NA	TRBV6-6	NA	TRBJ2-1	TGTGCCAGCAGGACGGGAACTTACAATGAGCAGTTCTTC	CASRTGTYNEQFF
NA	TRBV27	TRBD1	TRBJ2-7	TGTGCCAGCAGTTCCTGGACAGGGGGACACTACGAGCAGTACTTC	CASSSWTGGHYEQYF
medium-sized	TRBV7-6	TRBD1	TRBJ2-1	TGTGCCAGCAGCTTATGGGGACAGAACAATGAGCAGTTCTTC	CASSLWGQNNEQFF
NA	TRBV7-2	NA	TRBJ1-5	TGTGCCAGCAGCTTAGAGTCCGGGTTTAGCAATCAGCCCCAGCATTTT	CASSLESGFSNQPQHF
medium-sized	TRBV28	TRBD1	TRBJ1-2	TGTGCCAGCAGTGTGAAGGGGGCGCAGTCCTATGGCTACACCTTC	CASSVKGAQSYGYTF
NA	TRBV11-3	NA	TRBJ2-5	TGTGCCAGCAGCTTCCGGGACATTCAAGAGACCCAGTACTTC	CASSFRDIQETQYF
NA	TRBV27	NA	TRBJ1-5	TGTGCCAGCAGTTTAGACAGTCCCAATCAGCCCCAGCATTTT	CASSLDSPNQPQHF
NA	TRBV2	NA	TRBJ2-2	TGTGCCAGCATCAGGGGCACCGGGGAGCTGTTTTTT	CASIRGTGELFF
NA	TRBV21-1	NA	TRBJ2-2	TGTGCCAGCAAAAAAATCTCGAACACCGGGGAGCTGTTTTTT	CASKKISNTGELFF
NA	TRBV9	TRBD1	TRBJ1-5	TGTGCCAGCAGCTCAGACAGGGATGACAATCAGCCCCAGCATTTT	CASSSDRDDNQPQHF
NA	TRBV2	TRBD1	TRBJ2-7	TGTGCCAGCAGTGATCCGGGACAGGCCTACGAGCAGTACTTC	CASSDPGQAYEQYF
NA	TRBV30	NA	TRBJ2-1	TGTGCCTGGAGTGGTGGGGTTGAGCAGTTCTTC	CAWSGGVEQFF
once	TRBV29-1	TRBD1	TRBJ2-3	TGCAGCGTCGACCACCCAGGGGGCGGAGCGACAGATACGCAGTATTTT	CSVDHPGGGATDTQYF
NA	TRBV7-2	TRBD1	TRBJ2-7	TGTGCCAGCAGCTCGACAGGGGACGAGCAGTACTTC	CASSSTGDEQYF
few	TRBV19	NA	TRBJ1-1	TGTGCCAGTAGTAAGATAAGTTTAACTGAAGCTTTCTTT	CASSKISLTEAFF
NA	TRBV6-6	NA	TRBJ1-1	TGTGCCAGCAGACTAGGGGTGGAAGTAGCTGAAGCTTTCTTT	CASRLGVEVAEAFF
NA	TRBV27	TRBD1	TRBJ1-1	TGTGCCAGCAAGACAGGGCCCGACGCTTTCTTT	CASKTGPDAFF
NA	TRBV25-1	NA	TRBJ2-1	TGTGCCAGCAGTGGATACGGGTACAATGAGCAGTTCTTC	CASSGYGYNEQFF
NA	TRBV25-1	NA	TRBJ2-2	TGTGCCAGCAGTGAATATTACAGGAACACCGGGGAGCTGTTTTTT	CASSEYYRNTGELFF
NA	TRBV19	TRBD1	TRBJ1-2	TGTGCCAGTAAGGGCAGGGGGGGCCTGAAGAACTATGGCTACACCTTC	CASKGRGGLKNYGYTF
NA	TRBV7-9	NA	TRBJ1-1	TGTGCCAGCAGCTTTATGACTGAAGCTTTCTTT	CASSFMTEAFF
few	TRBV7-9	NA	TRBJ1-4	TGTGCCAGCAGTCCGCTGAGTGAAAAACTGTTTTTT	CASSPLSEKLFF
NA	TRBV9	NA	TRBJ2-3	TGTGCCAGCAGCGAAGGGACAATAAGCACAGATACGCAGTATTTT	CASSEGTISTDTQYF
NA	TRBV4-3	TRBD1	TRBJ1-1	TGCGCCAGCAGCCAACCAATCGGGACAGGGGACACTGAAGCTTTCTTT	CASSQPIGTGDTEAFF
NA	TRBV4-2	NA	TRBJ2-7	TGTGCCAGCAGCCAAGAGGAGGCTAGCCCCTCCGTCTACGAGCAGTACTTC	CASSQEEASPSVYEQYF